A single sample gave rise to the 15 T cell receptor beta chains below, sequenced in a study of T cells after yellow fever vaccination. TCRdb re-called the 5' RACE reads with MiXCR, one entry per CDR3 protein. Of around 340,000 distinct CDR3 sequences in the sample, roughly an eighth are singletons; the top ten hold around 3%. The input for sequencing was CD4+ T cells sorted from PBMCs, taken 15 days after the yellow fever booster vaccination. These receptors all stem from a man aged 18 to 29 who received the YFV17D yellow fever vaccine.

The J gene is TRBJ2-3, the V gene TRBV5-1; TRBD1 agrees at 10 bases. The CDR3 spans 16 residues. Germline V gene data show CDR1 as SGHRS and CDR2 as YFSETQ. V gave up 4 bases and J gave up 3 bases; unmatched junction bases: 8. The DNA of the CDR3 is TGCGCCAGCAGCAGATCCGGGACAGGGGTGACAGATACGCAGTATTTT. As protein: CASSRSGTGVTDTQYF.

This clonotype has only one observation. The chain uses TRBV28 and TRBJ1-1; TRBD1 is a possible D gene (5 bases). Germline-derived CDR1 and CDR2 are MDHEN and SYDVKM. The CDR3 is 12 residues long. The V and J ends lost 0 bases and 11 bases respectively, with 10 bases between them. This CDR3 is CASSLWDTGAFF. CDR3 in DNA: TGTGCCAGCAGTTTATGGGACACGGGGGCTTTCTTT. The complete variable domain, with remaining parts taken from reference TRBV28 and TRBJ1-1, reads DVKVTQSSRYLVKRTGEKVFLECVQDMDHENMFWYRQDPGLGLRLIYFSYDVKMKEKGDIPEGYSVSREKKERFSLILESASTNQTSMYLCASSLWDTGAFFGQGTRLTVV.

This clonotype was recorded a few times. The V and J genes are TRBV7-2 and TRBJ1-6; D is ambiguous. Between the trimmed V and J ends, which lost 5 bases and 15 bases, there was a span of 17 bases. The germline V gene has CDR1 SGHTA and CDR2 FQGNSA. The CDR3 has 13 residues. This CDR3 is CASSPGPPRLLHF. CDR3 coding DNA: TGTGCCAGCAGCCCCGGCCCCCCTCGGCTCCTCCACTTT.

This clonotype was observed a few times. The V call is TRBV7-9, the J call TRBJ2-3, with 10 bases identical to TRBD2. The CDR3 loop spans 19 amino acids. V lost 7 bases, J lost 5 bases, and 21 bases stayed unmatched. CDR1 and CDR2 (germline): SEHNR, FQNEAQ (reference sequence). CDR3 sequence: CASKRASGGAREGGDTQYF. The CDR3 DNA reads TGTGCCAGCAAGAGGGCCAGCGGGGGGGCTCGAGAAGGAGGAGATACGCAGTATTTT.

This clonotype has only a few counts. In DNA, the CDR3 is TGTGCCAGCGGGGGACAGGCAGGGGTCACAGATACGCAGTATTTT. Its protein is CASGGQAGVTDTQYF. The chain couples TRBV7-2 to TRBJ2-3, with 8 bases that match TRBD1. The CDR3 spans 15 residues. Trimming at V came to 8 bases and at J to 2 bases, leaving 9 bases not matched to a gene. The V gene's germline CDR1 is SGHTA and CDR2 FQGNSA.

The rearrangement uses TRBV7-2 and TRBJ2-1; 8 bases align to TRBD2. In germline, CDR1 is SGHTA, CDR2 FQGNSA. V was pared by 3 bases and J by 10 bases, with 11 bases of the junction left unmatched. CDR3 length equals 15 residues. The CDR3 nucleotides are TGTGCCAGCAGCTTCTGGCCAGCGGGGGTACGGGAGCAGTTCTTC. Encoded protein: CASSFWPAGVREQFF.

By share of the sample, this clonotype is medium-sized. CDR3: CASRTGLAGQTQYF. CDR3 nucleotides: TGCGCCAGCAGGACCGGACTAGCGGGCCAGACCCAGTACTTC. This sequence joins TRBV5-1 and TRBJ2-5; TRBD2 matches 11 bases. The CDR3 loop spans 14 amino acids. In germline, CDR1 is SGHRS, CDR2 YFSETQ. The junction had 6 bases not matched to a gene; V was cut back by 5 bases and J by 6 bases.

CDR3 protein: CASSPPPGASNEKLFF. In DNA form, the CDR3 reads TGTGCCAGCTCACCGCCCCCGGGGGCCTCAAATGAAAAACTGTTTTTT. J is TRBJ1-4 and V is TRBV18, with D possibly matching TRBD1 (6 bases). The CDR3 runs 16 residues. Trimming removed 3 bases at V and 5 bases at J, with 16 bases between. Germline V gene data show CDR1 as KGHSH and CDR2 as LQKENI.

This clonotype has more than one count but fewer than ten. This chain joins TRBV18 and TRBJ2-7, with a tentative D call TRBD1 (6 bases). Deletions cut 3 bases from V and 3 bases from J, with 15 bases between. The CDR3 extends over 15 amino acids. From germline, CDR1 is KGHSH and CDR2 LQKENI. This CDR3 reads CASSPTDRPGYEQYF. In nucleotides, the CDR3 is TGTGCCAGCTCACCGACAGACAGGCCTGGCTACGAGCAGTACTTC.

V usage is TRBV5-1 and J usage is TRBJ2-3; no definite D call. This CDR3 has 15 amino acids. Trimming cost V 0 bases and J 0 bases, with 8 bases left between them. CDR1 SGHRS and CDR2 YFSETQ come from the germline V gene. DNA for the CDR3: TGCGCCAGCAGCTTGGCCCGGGCCAGCACAGATACGCAGTATTTT. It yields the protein CASSLARASTDTQYF.

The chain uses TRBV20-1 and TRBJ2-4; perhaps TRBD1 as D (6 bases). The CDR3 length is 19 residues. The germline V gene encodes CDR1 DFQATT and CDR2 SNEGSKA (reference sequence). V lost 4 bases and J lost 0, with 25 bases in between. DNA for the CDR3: TGCAGTGCTAAACTTCCAGGGGTAGTGCGGCTGTCAGCCAAAAACATTCAGTACTTC. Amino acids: CSAKLPGVVRLSAKNIQYF.

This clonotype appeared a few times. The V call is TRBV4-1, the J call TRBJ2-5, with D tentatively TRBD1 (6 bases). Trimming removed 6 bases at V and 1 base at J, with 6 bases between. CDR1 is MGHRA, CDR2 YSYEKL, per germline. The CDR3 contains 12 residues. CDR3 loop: CASRGAQETQYF. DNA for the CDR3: TGCGCCAGCAGGGGGGCCCAAGAGACCCAGTACTTC.

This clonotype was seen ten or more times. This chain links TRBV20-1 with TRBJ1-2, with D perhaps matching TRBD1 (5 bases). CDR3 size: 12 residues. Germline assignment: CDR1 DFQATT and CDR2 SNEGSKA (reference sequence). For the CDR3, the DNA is TGCAGCGCGGGGCAGCCTTACTATGGCTACACCTTC. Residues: CSAGQPYYGYTF.

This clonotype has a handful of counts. In DNA, the CDR3 is TGTGCCAGCAGCCACGAAAGGGATCGCTACGAGCAGTACTTC. It translates to CASSHERDRYEQYF. This chain uses TRBV4-2 with TRBJ2-7; D not certain. Trimming stripped 3 bases from V and 3 bases from J, with 12 bases between. From germline, CDR1 is LGHNA and CDR2 YNFKEQ. This CDR3 contains 14 residues.

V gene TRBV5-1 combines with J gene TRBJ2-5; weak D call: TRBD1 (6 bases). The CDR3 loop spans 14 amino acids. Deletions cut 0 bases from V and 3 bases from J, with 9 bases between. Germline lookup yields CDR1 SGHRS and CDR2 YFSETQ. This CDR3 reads CASSLATGKETQYF. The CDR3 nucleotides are TGCGCCAGCAGCTTGGCTACAGGGAAAGAGACCCAGTACTTC.